These 32 T cell receptor beta chains share one sample of origin, sequenced in a study of blood T cell repertoires in COVID-19. Here immunoSEQ multiplex PCR was the method, and the copy in TCRdb shows in-frame clones only, minus some. The sample shows under 50,000 clones, about 88% of them seen only once. Input material: peripheral blood. The receptors here all came from a man between 70 and 80 years old with active COVID-19.

The rearrangement uses TRBV5-8 and TRBJ2-7; 12 bases align to TRBD1. CDR3 size: 14 residues. The germline CDR1 and CDR2 sequences are SGHTS and YDEGEE. The V segment lost 4 bases and the J segment 5 bases; nucleotides outside the gene matches: 4. The CDR3 DNA sequence: TGTGCCAGCAGCCCCGGGACAGGGGGCCACGAGCAGTACTTC. Protein: CASSPGTGGHEQYF.

This chain links TRBV28 with TRBJ1-1; no definite D call. The ends were cut back, 5 bases at V and 1 base at J, with 11 bases in the middle. Germline lookup yields CDR1 MDHEN and CDR2 SYDVKM. The CDR3 contains 14 residues. The CDR3 DNA reads as TGTGCCAGCAGTCAAACACAGACGAACACTGAAGCTTTCTTT. It translates to CASSQTQTNTEAFF. The full variable domain, its missing parts supplied by reference TRBV28 and TRBJ1-1, is DVKVTQSSRYLVKRTGEKVFLECVQDMDHENMFWYRQDPGLGLRLIYFSYDVKMKEKGDIPEGYSVSREKKERFSLILESASTNQTSMYLCASSQTQTNTEAFFGQGTRLTVV.

The rearrangement links TRBV9 to TRBJ2-3; the D gene is possibly TRBD2 (5 bases). Germline V gene data show CDR1 as SGDLS and CDR2 as YYNGEE. Trimming left V 5 bases short and J 8 bases short, with 12 bases between. The CDR3 is made up of 12 amino acids. The CDR3 region is CASSGLHGTQYF. In DNA form, the CDR3 reads TGTGCCAGCAGTGGACTCCACGGTACGCAGTATTTT.

The J gene is TRBJ2-3, the V gene TRBV3-1 (or the pseudogene TRBV3-2); 11 nucleotides line up with TRBD1. CDR1 LGHDT and CDR2 YNNKEL come from the germline V gene (reference sequence). The V segment lost 2 bases and the J segment 4 bases; nucleotides outside the gene matches: 5. This CDR3 comprises 16 residues. CDR3 sequence: CASSQRTGGRSDTQYF. The DNA of the CDR3 is TGTGCCAGCAGCCAACGGACAGGGGGCAGGTCAGATACGCAGTATTTT.

This clone appeared once. The chain recombines TRBV29-1 with TRBJ1-2; 8 positions match TRBD1. This CDR3 has 14 amino acids. CDR1 SQVTM and CDR2 ANQGSEA come from the germline V gene. Losses at the gene ends were 4 bases for V and 6 bases for J; bases not matched to a gene: 10. As DNA, the CDR3 is TGCAGCGTTGCAGGACAGGGTCACTCTCATGGCTACACCTTC. Translation gives CSVAGQGHSHGYTF.

This rearrangement joins TRBV19 to TRBJ2-7; D call uncertain. The length of the CDR3 is 14 residues. The ends were cut back, 3 bases at V and 7 bases at J, with 16 bases in the middle. The germline gives CDR1 LNHDA, CDR2 SQIVND (reference sequence). The CDR3 protein is CASSMPNSYDEQYF. CDR3 coding DNA: TGTGCCAGTAGTATGCCTAACTCCTACGATGAGCAGTACTTC.

A few counts support this clone. J is TRBJ1-6 and V is TRBV7-9; possible D gene TRBD1, 5 bases. The germline gives CDR1 SEHNR, CDR2 FQNEAQ (reference sequence). This CDR3 has 14 residues. V was cut by 7 bases and J by 10 bases, with 17 bases left in between. For the CDR3, the DNA is TGTGCCAGCACCATCGGGCAGGGCCGATCACCCCTCCACTTT. As protein: CASTIGQGRSPLHF.

The chain is built from TRBV19 and TRBJ1-1; weak D call: TRBD1 (5 bases). The CDR3 has 15 amino acids. Per the germline V gene, CDR1 is LNHDA and CDR2 is SQIVND (reference sequence). V dropped 1 base and J dropped 2 bases, with 11 bases sitting between them. The CDR3 coding sequence is TGTGCCAGTAGTATAGGCCCTTGGGGCAACACTGAAGCTTTCTTT. Residues: CASSIGPWGNTEAFF.

CDR3 bases: TGTGCCAGCAGCGCGTCCGGGACAATTAATTCACCCCTCCACTTT. As protein: CASSASGTINSPLHF. The rearrangement uses TRBV11-2 and TRBJ1-6; the D gene is possibly TRBD1 (6 bases). This CDR3 region has 15 residues. The germline gives CDR1 SGHAT, CDR2 FQNNGV. The V end was cut by 5 bases, the J end by 6 bases, with 14 bases between.

The V call is TRBV24-1, the J call TRBJ2-1; 12 bases are a match to TRBD2. Germline V gene sequence: CDR1 KGHDR, CDR2 SFDVKD. This CDR3 region has 19 residues. After removal of 5 bases from V and 5 bases from J, the junction contained 15 bases not matched to a gene. As DNA, the CDR3 is TGTGCCACCAGTGCCCGGACTAGCGGGGCCCCCCAACTCGACAATGAGCAGTTCTTC. Encoded protein: CATSARTSGAPQLDNEQFF.

The chain carries TRBV23-1 and TRBJ1-5; a weak D match, TRBD1 (6 bases). TRBV23-1 is marked as an open reading frame, function uncertain. The CDR3 covers 18 residues. The V gene lost 4 bases and the J gene lost 1 base, with 20 bases spanning the gap. CDR3 sequence (DNA): TGCGCCAGCAGTCGCAAACCCGTAGGGGGAAGGAGCAATCAGCCCCAGCATTTT. Protein product: CASSRKPVGGRSNQPQHF.

This chain connects TRBV4-1 to TRBJ2-7; 7 bases match TRBD1. V gave up 5 bases and J gave up 5 bases; unmatched junction bases: 6. The CDR3 loop spans 13 amino acids. In germline, CDR1 is MGHRA, CDR2 YSYEKL. This chain's CDR3 is CASSKGTGDEQYF. The CDR3, as DNA: TGCGCCAGCAGCAAGGGAACAGGGGACGAGCAGTACTTC.

The CDR3 nucleotides read TGCGCCAGCAGCCGGCGGACTAGCGGGAGCACAGATACGCAGTATTTT. It codes for CASSRRTSGSTDTQYF. The chain carries TRBV10-2 and TRBJ2-3, with 11 bases fitting TRBD2. Germline V CDR1 and CDR2: WSHSY, SAAADI. Trimming removed 6 bases from V and 0 bases from J; junction bases left unmatched: 5. CDR3 length: 16 residues.

The chain carries TRBV6-2 or TRBV6-3 and TRBJ1-5; D might be TRBD1 (6 bases). The V and J ends lost 4 bases and 0 bases respectively, with 13 bases between them. CDR3 size: 16 residues. Germline loops: CDR1 MNHEY, CDR2 SVGEGT. For the CDR3, the DNA is TGTGCCAGCAGTTCCCGACAGGACTTTAGCAATCAGCCCCAGCATTTT. Translating it yields CASSSRQDFSNQPQHF.

The V gene is TRBV9, the J gene TRBJ2-1; TRBD1 matches 7 bases. Germline V gene lookup returns CDR1 SGDLS and CDR2 YYNGEE. The CDR3 has 15 residues. The V segment lost 2 bases and the J segment 4 bases; nucleotides outside the gene matches: 6. In DNA, the CDR3 is TGTGCCAGCAGCGTCGGGACAGCGAGGTACAATGAGCAGTTCTTC. Its translation: CASSVGTARYNEQFF.

This clone has only one observation. J is TRBJ2-7 and V is TRBV29-1, with D maybe TRBD1 (6 bases). The CDR3 runs to 13 residues. The germline gives CDR1 SQVTM, CDR2 ANQGSEA. Trimming removed 1 base from V and 0 bases from J, with 7 bases in between. The CDR3 loop reads CSVEADSSYEQYF. The CDR3 region has the DNA TGCAGCGTTGAAGCGGACAGCTCCTACGAGCAGTACTTC.

The V call is TRBV29-1, the J call TRBJ1-1, with TRBD1 matching 7 bases. Germline-derived CDR1 and CDR2 are SQVTM and ANQGSEA. This CDR3 spans 14 amino acids. V dropped 5 bases and J dropped 6; count of bases not matched to a gene: 12. CDR3 protein: CSVSRPQGVSEAFF. The DNA for the CDR3 is TGCAGCGTTTCCCGGCCCCAGGGGGTATCTGAAGCTTTCTTT. The entire variable domain, with the rest obtained from reference TRBV29-1 and TRBJ1-1, is as follows: SAVISQKPSRDICQRGTSLTIQCQVDSQVTMMFWYRQQPGQSLTLIATANQGSEATYESGFVIDKFPISRPNLTFSTLTVSNMSPEDSSIYLCSVSRPQGVSEAFFGQGTRLTVV.

The CDR3 is CASSPRAGVYEQYF. CDR3 sequence (DNA): TGTGCCAGCAGCCCCCGGGCAGGGGTTTACGAGCAGTACTTC. V is TRBV11-3 and J is TRBJ2-7; possible D gene TRBD1, 6 bases. The germline gives CDR1 SGHNT, CDR2 YENEEA. The CDR3 covers 14 residues. Trimming took 5 bases from V and 4 from J, leaving 15 bases between them.

This clone was found a few times. The rearrangement joins TRBV3-1 (or the pseudogene TRBV3-2) to TRBJ1-5; D remains ambiguous. CDR1 LGHDT and CDR2 YNNKEL come from the germline V gene (reference sequence). This CDR3 is built from 13 residues. V lost 1 base and J 7 bases, leaving 8 bases between the germline ends. The CDR3 loop reads CASSQARSQPQHF. For the CDR3, the DNA is TGTGCCAGCAGCCAAGCCCGTTCGCAGCCCCAGCATTTT.

The V and J genes are TRBV27 and TRBJ1-1; D may be TRBD1 (5 bases). The CDR3 loop spans 11 amino acids. Germline CDR1 MNHEY, CDR2 SMNVEV (reference sequence). V lost 2 bases and J 11 bases, leaving 9 bases between the germline ends. For the CDR3, the DNA is TGTGCCAGCAGTTTAATGGGGCGGGCTTTCTTT. Protein product: CASSLMGRAFF.

J is TRBJ2-5 and V is TRBV11-2; maybe TRBD1 (8 bases). Trimming took off 7 bases at V and 5 bases at J, with 20 bases between the two ends. From germline, CDR1 is SGHAT and CDR2 FQNNGV. The CDR3 is 15 amino acids. The CDR3 DNA sequence: TGTGCCAGCACCAACAGGGGGGGAATAGGGGAGACCCAGTACTTC. It encodes CASTNRGGIGETQYF.

The CDR3 DNA sequence: TGTGCCAGCAGTGCACAGGGAAAGGGTAACTATGGCTACACCTTC. Protein sequence: CASSAQGKGNYGYTF. The rearrangement links TRBV27 to TRBJ1-2; D perhaps matches TRBD1 (6 bases). The CDR3 runs to 15 residues. Trimming pared 5 bases from V and 1 base from J, leaving 14 bases between. Per the germline V gene, CDR1 is MNHEY and CDR2 is SMNVEV (reference sequence).

This chain links TRBV5-1 with TRBJ2-1; tentatively, D is TRBD2 (7 bases). Trimming pared 6 bases from V and 6 bases from J, leaving 16 bases between. The CDR3 is made up of 14 amino acids. Germline V gene sequence: CDR1 SGHRS, CDR2 YFSETQ. This chain's CDR3 is CASTLGGRGNEQFF. In DNA form, the CDR3 reads TGCGCCAGCACCCTCGGGGGGCGAGGCAATGAGCAGTTCTTC.

This rearrangement joins TRBV6-6 to TRBJ2-2; possible D gene TRBD2, 5 bases. CDR1 MNHNY and CDR2 SVGAGI come from the germline V gene (reference sequence). The CDR3 is 15 amino acids. Trimming shortened V by 6 bases and J by 6 bases, and 17 bases separated the two germline ends. CDR3 bases: TGTGCCAGCAGCCCGGACTGGATGGGATCCGGGGAGCTGTTTTTT. Translating it yields CASSPDWMGSGELFF.

J is TRBJ2-3 and V is TRBV6-4, with 9 bases identical to TRBD2. This CDR3 comprises 13 residues. J gave up 5 bases and V 4 bases, and 1 base lay outside the gene matches. Germline V gene sequence: CDR1 MRHNA, CDR2 SNTAGT. CDR3 nucleotides: TGTGCCAGCAGTGTACTAGCGGGAGATACGCAGTATTTT. Amino acid sequence: CASSVLAGDTQYF.

V usage is TRBV7-8 and J usage is TRBJ1-6, with D perhaps TRBD1 (6 bases). The germline gives CDR1 SGHVS, CDR2 FQNEAQ. V was cut by 6 bases and J by 7 bases, with 16 bases left in between. The CDR3 length is 15 residues. As DNA, the CDR3 is TGTGCCAGCAGATCCGGACAGACTCTGAATTCACCCCTCCACTTT. Translation gives CASRSGQTLNSPLHF. Drawing the rest from reference TRBV7-8 and TRBJ1-6, the complete variable domain is GAGVSQSPRYKVAKRGQDVALRCDPISGHVSLFWYQQALGQGPEFLTYFQNEAQLDKSGLPSDRFFAERPEGSVSTLKIQRTQQEDSAVYLCASRSGQTLNSPLHFGNGTRLTVT.

The chain recombines TRBV7-8 with TRBJ1-2; 11 positions match TRBD1. Germline V gives CDR1 SGHVS, CDR2 FQNEAQ. The CDR3 loop spans 16 amino acids. Trimming at V came to 5 bases and at J to 3 bases, leaving 8 bases not matched to a gene. CDR3 sequence reads: CASSPGQGAKDYGYTF. Here the CDR3 DNA reads TGTGCCAGCAGCCCCGGACAGGGGGCAAAGGACTATGGCTACACCTTC.

V gene TRBV29-1 combines with J gene TRBJ1-5; the match to TRBD1 covers 9 bases. Germline trimming cut 7 bases from V and 10 bases from J; bases unmatched to any gene: 8. The CDR3 contains 12 residues. Germline CDR1 SQVTM, CDR2 ANQGSEA. The CDR3 nucleotides are TGCAGCGCCGGGACAGGGAGTAATCCCCAGCATTTT. Amino acid sequence: CSAGTGSNPQHF.

The rearrangement uses TRBV5-1 and TRBJ2-1; perhaps TRBD1 as D (5 bases). V shed 0 bases and J shed 5 bases, with 9 bases lying between them. Germline assignment: CDR1 SGHRS and CDR2 YFSETQ. This CDR3 has 14 residues. CDR3 nucleotides: TGCGCCAGCAGCTTGGCAGGGAAGAACAATGAGCAGTTCTTC. Its translation: CASSLAGKNNEQFF. Complete variable domain (other parts from reference TRBV5-1 and TRBJ2-1): KAGVTQTPRYLIKTRGQQVTLSCSPISGHRSVSWYQQTPGQGLQFLFEYFSETQRNKGNFPGRFSGRQFSNSRSEMNVSTLELGDSALYLCASSLAGKNNEQFFGPGTRLTVL.

V and J are TRBV6-6 and TRBJ1-5; D is unresolved. The CDR3 runs 13 residues. Germline V gene lookup returns CDR1 MNHNY and CDR2 SVGAGI (reference sequence). Trimming shortened V by 0 bases and J by 5 bases, and 5 bases separated the two germline ends. The CDR3 region is CASSYSEDQPQHF. The CDR3 region has the DNA TGTGCCAGCAGTTACTCCGAGGATCAGCCCCAGCATTTT.

The chain employs TRBV7-2 and TRBJ2-1, with 11 bases that match TRBD1. There are 17 residues in the CDR3. Per the germline V gene, CDR1 is SGHTA and CDR2 is FQGNSA. The J segment lost 5 bases and the V segment lost 0 bases, leaving 6 bases of the junction unmatched. The chain's CDR3 is CASSLALTGQGDNEQFF. The CDR3 region has the DNA TGTGCCAGCAGCTTAGCGCTTACGGGACAGGGGGACAATGAGCAGTTCTTC.

The chain recombines TRBV27 with TRBJ2-1; D is uncertain. Trimming removed 5 bases from V and 8 bases from J, with 7 bases in between. Looked up from germline, CDR1 is MNHEY and CDR2 is SMNVEV (reference sequence). The CDR3 has 11 amino acids. CDR3 sequence: CASSLRHEQFF. The CDR3 DNA is TGTGCCAGCAGTCTACGCCATGAGCAGTTCTTC.